One and the same sample provided the 28 T cell receptor beta chains below, sequenced in a study of cytomegalovirus exposure and HLA in healthy donors. The PCR was carried out with 60 Vbeta primers and 13 Jbeta primers. Method: immunoSEQ multiplex PCR; TCRdb's copy keeps in-frame clones and lacks some. This sample yields roughly 200,000 clones, of which about nine tenths are seen a single time; 0.9% to 1.2% belongs to the top ten. Sequencing input: PBMCs. The source is a boy aged 2-9 years in good health and CMV-seronegative.

A remark on this clone: A junction boundary mismatches the germline segment, possibly from a read error. The rearrangement joins TRBV7-9 to TRBJ2-2; 7 bases line up with TRBD1. CDR3 length equals 15 residues. Germline lookup yields CDR1 SEHNR and CDR2 FQNEAQ (reference sequence). Written as DNA, the CDR3 is TGTTCCAGCAGCTTAGGGGCAGGGGGCACCGGGGAGCTGTTTTTT. This encodes CSSSLGAGGTGELFF.

This clone was found once. The rearrangement joins TRBV29-1 to TRBJ2-7; 8 positions match TRBD1. V trimming: 6 bases; J trimming: 0 bases; junction bases outside the gene matches: 1. CDR1 is SQVTM and CDR2 is ANQGSEA in the germline V gene. There are 12 residues in the CDR3. For the CDR3, the DNA is TGCAGCGTGGGACAGGACTCCTACGAGCAGTACTTC. Protein product: CSVGQDSYEQYF.

This clone was detected once. This chain uses TRBV15 with TRBJ2-3; D is perhaps TRBD2 (7 bases). Trimming pared 3 bases from V and 4 bases from J, leaving 26 bases between. The CDR3 extends over 19 amino acids. Germline CDR1 reads LNHNV; CDR2 reads YYDKDF (reference sequence). The CDR3 DNA is TGTGCCACCAGCAGGGGAGGGTTCGTAGGAGGGGGAGCAGCAGATACGCAGTATTTT. Translation: CATSRGGFVGGGAADTQYF.

This rearrangement joins TRBV30 to TRBJ1-5, with 7 positions matching TRBD1. The V segment lost 3 bases and the J segment 0 bases; nucleotides outside the gene matches: 5. Germline values: CDR1 GTSNPN, CDR2 SVGIG (reference sequence). The CDR3 runs to 15 residues. The CDR3 reads CAWRGQTYSNQPQHF. The DNA for the CDR3 is TGTGCCTGGAGGGGACAGACTTATAGCAATCAGCCCCAGCATTTT. Combining the CDR3 with reference TRBV30 and TRBJ1-5 gives the whole variable domain SQTIHQWPATLVQPVGSPLSLECTVEGTSNPNLYWYRQAAGRGLQLLFYSVGIGQISSEVPQNLSASRPQDRQFILSSKKLLLSDSGFYLCAWRGQTYSNQPQHFGDGTRLSIL.

The chain has TRBV19 and TRBJ1-1; TRBD1 agrees at 8 bases. J lost 1 base, V lost 7 bases, and 2 bases had no gene match. Germline V CDR1 and CDR2: LNHDA, SQIVND (reference sequence). There are 13 residues in the CDR3. The CDR3 nucleotides read TGTGCCAGTATGGGGACAGGGAACACTGAAGCTTTCTTT. Protein: CASMGTGNTEAFF.

The chain is built from TRBV7-2 and TRBJ1-5, with TRBD1 identical over 7 bases. The CDR3 has 14 amino acids. Looked up from germline, CDR1 is SGHTA and CDR2 is FQGNSA. With V trimmed by 1 base and J by 9 bases, 6 bases remained unmatched. The chain's CDR3 is CASSLVGRGLPQHF. The CDR3 DNA is TGTGCCAGCAGCTTAGTGGGCAGGGGGTTGCCCCAGCATTTT. Full variable domain (remainder filled in from reference TRBV7-2 and TRBJ1-5): GAGVSQSPSNKVTEKGKDVELRCDPISGHTALYWYRQSLGQGLEFLIYFQGNSAPDKSGLPSDRFSAERTGGSVSTLTIQRTQQEDSAVYLCASSLVGRGLPQHFGDGTRLSIL.

The rearrangement joins TRBV19 to TRBJ2-1, with 9 bases aligning to TRBD2. The CDR3 totals 17 residues. J gave up 5 bases and V 1 base, and 9 bases lay outside the gene matches. CDR1 LNHDA and CDR2 SQIVND come from the germline V gene (reference sequence). CDR3 protein: CASSIAGLAGKHNEQFF. CDR3 sequence (DNA): TGTGCCAGTAGTATAGCCGGGCTAGCGGGGAAACACAATGAGCAGTTCTTC. The full variable domain, in which reference TRBV19 and TRBJ2-1 provide the parts outside the CDR3, is DGGITQSPKYLFRKEGQNVTLSCEQNLNHDAMYWYRQDPGQGLRLIYYSQIVNDFQKGDIAEGYSVSREKKESFPLTVTSAQKNPTAFYLCASSIAGLAGKHNEQFFGPGTRLTVL.

As concerns this clone: The junction departs from germline at one end; a sequencing error may be responsible. The J gene is TRBJ1-5, the V gene TRBV7-9, with a weak D call TRBD1 (5 bases). Germline V gene data show CDR1 as SEHNR and CDR2 as FQNEAQ (reference sequence). This CDR3 has 14 amino acids. The CDR3 DNA reads TGTTCCAGCAGCTTAGGATCGGGGGATCAGCCCCAGCATTTT. This codes for CSSSLGSGDQPQHF.

The chain recombines TRBV10-3 with TRBJ2-1; 14 nucleotides align to TRBD2. J gave up 6 bases and V 10 bases, and 2 bases lay outside the gene matches. There are 13 residues in the CDR3. Germline assignment: CDR1 ENHRY and CDR2 SYGVKD. The CDR3 DNA is TGTGCCACGGGGACTAGCGGGAGCAATGAGCAGTTCTTC. Encoded protein: CATGTSGSNEQFF.

The chain carries TRBV5-1 and TRBJ2-1; 10 bases align to TRBD2. The CDR3 loop spans 15 amino acids. V dropped 7 bases and J dropped 3; count of bases not matched to a gene: 7. The germline gives CDR1 SGHRS, CDR2 YFSETQ. CDR3 residues: CASGPLAGVYNEQFF. The CDR3 nucleotides are TGCGCCAGCGGACCTCTAGCGGGGGTCTACAATGAGCAGTTCTTC.

The J gene is TRBJ2-3, the V gene TRBV5-1, with 9 nucleotides matching TRBD2. Germline CDR1 SGHRS, CDR2 YFSETQ. J gave up 2 bases and V 4 bases, and 5 bases lay outside the gene matches. This CDR3 contains 15 residues. CDR3 in amino acids: CASSARLADTDTQYF. DNA of the CDR3: TGCGCCAGCAGCGCAAGACTAGCGGACACAGATACGCAGTATTTT.

This clone was seen a single time. The chain combines TRBV14 with TRBJ2-2; 7 bases align to TRBD1. The germline V gene encodes CDR1 SGHDN and CDR2 FVKESK. This CDR3 spans 14 amino acids. The V gene end was trimmed by 4 bases and the J gene end by 7 bases; junction bases not matched to a gene: 6. CDR3 sequence (DNA): TGTGCCAGCAGCCTTCTACAGGGGAGCGGGGAGCTGTTTTTT. Protein product: CASSLLQGSGELFF.

This clone is a singleton in its sample. The chain carries TRBV6-1 and TRBJ1-2; a weak D match, TRBD1 (5 bases). The germline CDR1 and CDR2 sequences are MNHNS and SASEGT. The CDR3 totals 13 residues. Trimming took 4 bases from V and 0 from J, leaving 6 bases between them. The CDR3 coding sequence is TGTGCCAGCAGTGTGACAGCTAACTATGGCTACACCTTC. Its protein is CASSVTANYGYTF.

The chain employs TRBV27 and TRBJ2-7; tentative D call: TRBD1 (5 bases). Germline loops: CDR1 MNHEY, CDR2 SMNVEV (reference sequence). This CDR3 region has 14 residues. V was pared by 3 bases and J by 3 bases, with 12 bases between. The CDR3 bases are TGTGCCAGCAGTTTCATAGGGGCGATCTACGAGCAGTACTTC. It yields the protein CASSFIGAIYEQYF.

This chain joins TRBV25-1 and TRBJ1-1, with D perhaps TRBD1 (5 bases). With 2 bases removed from V and 6 bases from J, the gap between germline ends came to 10 bases. Germline V gene lookup returns CDR1 MGHDK and CDR2 SYGVNS. The CDR3 sequence is 13 residues long. The CDR3: CASSEGGTAEAFF. In DNA, the CDR3 is TGTGCCAGCAGTGAAGGGGGGACCGCTGAAGCTTTCTTT. The whole variable domain, filled in from reference TRBV25-1 and TRBJ1-1, reads EADIYQTPRYLVIGTGKKITLECSQTMGHDKMYWYQQDPGMELHLIHYSYGVNSTEKGDLSSESTVSRIRTEHFPLTLESARPSHTSQYLCASSEGGTAEAFFGQGTRLTVV.

As DNA, the CDR3 is TGTGCCAGCAGCTTAAGGACAGGGTACAATCAGCCCCAGCATTTT. It yields the protein CASSLRTGYNQPQHF. The V and J genes are TRBV7-2 and TRBJ1-5, with 8 bases aligning to TRBD1. Per the germline V gene, CDR1 is SGHTA and CDR2 is FQGNSA. CDR3 length: 15 amino acids. V dropped 2 bases and J dropped 3; count of bases not matched to a gene: 3.

The V call is TRBV28, the J call TRBJ1-5; D is unclear. Germline lookup yields CDR1 MDHEN and CDR2 SYDVKM. The CDR3 sequence is 11 residues long. The ends were cut back, 4 bases at V and 6 bases at J, with 4 bases in the middle. For the CDR3, the DNA is TGTGCCAGCAGTTCCCTTCAGCCCCAGCATTTT. Protein: CASSSLQPQHF.

V and J are TRBV28 and TRBJ1-1; TRBD1 aligns across 12 bases. Looked up from germline, CDR1 is MDHEN and CDR2 is SYDVKM. The CDR3 is 15 residues long. The ends lost 5 bases at V and 7 bases at J; junction bases unmatched: 8. This CDR3 reads CASSAPGQGAIEAFF. CDR3 nucleotide sequence: TGTGCCAGCAGTGCCCCGGGACAGGGGGCTATTGAAGCTTTCTTT.

The chain combines TRBV19 with TRBJ2-5; tentative D call: TRBD2 (5 bases). The J call is doubtful: the DNA matches TRBJ2-7 better. CDR1 LNHDA and CDR2 SQIVND come from the germline V gene (reference sequence). This CDR3 contains 14 residues. Here the CDR3 DNA reads TGTGCCAGTAGTATCCGCGGGCTCTCTTACGAGCAGTACTTC. It translates to CASSIRGLSYEQYF.

The chain employs TRBV7-2 and TRBJ1-2; a weak D match, TRBD1 (5 bases). The CDR3 is made up of 14 amino acids. Trimming stripped 1 base from V and 4 bases from J, with 10 bases between. The germline V gene encodes CDR1 SGHTA and CDR2 FQGNSA. The CDR3 loop is CASSLDGHGYGYTF. CDR3 sequence (DNA): TGTGCCAGCAGCTTAGACGGACACGGCTATGGCTACACCTTC.

This chain joins TRBV11-3 and TRBJ1-2; D gene uncertain. Germline V gene sequence: CDR1 SGHNT, CDR2 YENEEA. This CDR3 contains 14 residues. V was cut by 0 bases and J by 5 bases, with 10 bases left in between. CDR3 residues: CASSLDNIQYGYTF. The CDR3 coding sequence is TGTGCCAGCAGCTTAGATAATATTCAGTATGGCTACACCTTC.

The chain is built from TRBV4-2 and TRBJ1-1; a weak D match, TRBD1 (5 bases). V gave up 4 bases and J gave up 0 bases, with 21 bases separating them. Germline CDR1 and CDR2: LGHNA and YNFKEQ. This CDR3 comprises 18 residues. CDR3 sequence reads: CASSPTFRRQLMNTEAFF. DNA of the CDR3: TGTGCCAGCAGCCCTACATTCCGTAGACAGCTCATGAACACTGAAGCTTTCTTT.

The chain is built from TRBV5-1 and TRBJ1-4; D gene ambiguous. The germline gives CDR1 SGHRS, CDR2 YFSETQ. This CDR3 has 15 amino acids. With 4 bases removed from V and 0 bases from J, the gap between germline ends came to 10 bases. DNA of the CDR3: TGCGCCAGCAGCCCGTCGGTCTCAACTAATGAAAAACTGTTTTTT. Protein product: CASSPSVSTNEKLFF.

The gene calls are TRBV18 and TRBJ1-2; D perhaps matches TRBD1 (6 bases). The germline CDR1 and CDR2 sequences are KGHSH and LQKENI. The V end was cut by 4 bases, the J end by 6 bases, with 9 bases between. This CDR3 region has 12 residues. This CDR3 is CASSLNRDGYTF. CDR3 nucleotides: TGTGCCAGCTCACTGAACAGGGATGGCTACACCTTC.

The chain joins TRBV6-1 to TRBJ1-1, with a weak D call TRBD1 (6 bases). The germline V gene has CDR1 MNHNS and CDR2 SASEGT. Trimming took 2 bases from V and 1 from J, leaving 11 bases between them. CDR3 length: 15 residues. The DNA for the CDR3 is TGTGCCAGCAGTGAATACGCCAGGGGGAACACTGAAGCTTTCTTT. Translating gives CASSEYARGNTEAFF.

This clone was observed once. This chain joins TRBV5-6 and TRBJ2-7, with 7 nucleotides matching TRBD1. The CDR3 is made up of 17 amino acids. The V gene's germline CDR1 is SGHDT and CDR2 YYEEEE. V was clipped by 1 base and J by 3 bases; unmatched bases: 13. The CDR3 spells CASSLRWDSDKLYEQYF. In DNA, the CDR3 is TGTGCCAGCAGCTTGCGCTGGGACAGCGACAAGCTCTACGAGCAGTACTTC. Full variable domain (missing parts from reference TRBV5-6 and TRBJ2-7): DAGVTQSPTHLIKTRGQQVTLRCSPKSGHDTVSWYQQALGQGPQFIFQYYEEEERQRGNFPDRFSGHQFPNYSSELNVNALLLGDSALYLCASSLRWDSDKLYEQYFGPGTRLTVT.

This chain uses TRBV6-1 with TRBJ1-4, with a tentative D call TRBD1 (6 bases). Trimming took 6 bases from V and 7 from J, leaving 18 bases between them. This CDR3 spans 15 amino acids. Germline V gene lookup returns CDR1 MNHNS and CDR2 SASEGT. The CDR3 loop reads CASSPEGVEVEKLFF. DNA for the CDR3: TGTGCCAGCAGCCCCGAGGGGGTGGAGGTTGAAAAACTGTTTTTT.

The rearrangement joins TRBV29-1 to TRBJ2-3, with 11 bases identical to TRBD1. The CDR3 runs to 14 residues. Germline CDR1 reads SQVTM; CDR2 reads ANQGSEA. V was pared by 7 bases and J by 3 bases, with 6 bases of the junction left unmatched. CDR3: CSGTGTGGTDTQYF. In nucleotides, the CDR3 is TGCAGCGGAACCGGGACAGGGGGTACAGATACGCAGTATTTT.